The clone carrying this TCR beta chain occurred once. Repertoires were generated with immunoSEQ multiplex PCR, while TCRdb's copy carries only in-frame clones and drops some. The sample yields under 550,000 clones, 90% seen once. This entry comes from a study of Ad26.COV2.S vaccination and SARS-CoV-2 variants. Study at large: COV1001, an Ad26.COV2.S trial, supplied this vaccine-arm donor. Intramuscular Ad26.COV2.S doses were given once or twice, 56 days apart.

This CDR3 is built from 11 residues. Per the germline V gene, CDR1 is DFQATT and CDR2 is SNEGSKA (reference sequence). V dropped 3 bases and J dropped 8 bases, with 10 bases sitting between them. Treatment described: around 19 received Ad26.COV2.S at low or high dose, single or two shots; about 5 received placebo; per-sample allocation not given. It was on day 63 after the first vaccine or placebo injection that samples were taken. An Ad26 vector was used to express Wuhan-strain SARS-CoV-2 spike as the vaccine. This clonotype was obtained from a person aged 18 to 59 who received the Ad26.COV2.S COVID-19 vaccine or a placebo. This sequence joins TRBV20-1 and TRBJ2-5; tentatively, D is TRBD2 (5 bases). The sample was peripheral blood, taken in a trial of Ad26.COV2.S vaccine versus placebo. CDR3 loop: CSASSRETQYF. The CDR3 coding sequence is TGCAGTGCTAGCTCCCGGGAAACCCAGTACTTC.